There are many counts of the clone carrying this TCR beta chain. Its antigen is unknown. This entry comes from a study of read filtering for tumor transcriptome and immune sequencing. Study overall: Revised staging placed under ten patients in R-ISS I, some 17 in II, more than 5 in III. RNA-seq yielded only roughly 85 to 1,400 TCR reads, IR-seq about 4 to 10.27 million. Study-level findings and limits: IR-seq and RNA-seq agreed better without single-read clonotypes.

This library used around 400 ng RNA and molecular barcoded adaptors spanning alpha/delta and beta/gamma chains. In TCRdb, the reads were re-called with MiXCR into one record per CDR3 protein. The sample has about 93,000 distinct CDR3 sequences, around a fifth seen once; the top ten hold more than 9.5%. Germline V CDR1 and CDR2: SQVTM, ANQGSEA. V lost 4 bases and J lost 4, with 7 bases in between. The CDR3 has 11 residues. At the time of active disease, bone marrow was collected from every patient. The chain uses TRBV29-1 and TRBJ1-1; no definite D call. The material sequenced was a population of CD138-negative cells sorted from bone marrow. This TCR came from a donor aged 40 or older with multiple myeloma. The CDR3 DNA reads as TGCAGCGTTGGTGGGGTCACTGAAGCTTTCTTT. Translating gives CSVGGVTEAFF.